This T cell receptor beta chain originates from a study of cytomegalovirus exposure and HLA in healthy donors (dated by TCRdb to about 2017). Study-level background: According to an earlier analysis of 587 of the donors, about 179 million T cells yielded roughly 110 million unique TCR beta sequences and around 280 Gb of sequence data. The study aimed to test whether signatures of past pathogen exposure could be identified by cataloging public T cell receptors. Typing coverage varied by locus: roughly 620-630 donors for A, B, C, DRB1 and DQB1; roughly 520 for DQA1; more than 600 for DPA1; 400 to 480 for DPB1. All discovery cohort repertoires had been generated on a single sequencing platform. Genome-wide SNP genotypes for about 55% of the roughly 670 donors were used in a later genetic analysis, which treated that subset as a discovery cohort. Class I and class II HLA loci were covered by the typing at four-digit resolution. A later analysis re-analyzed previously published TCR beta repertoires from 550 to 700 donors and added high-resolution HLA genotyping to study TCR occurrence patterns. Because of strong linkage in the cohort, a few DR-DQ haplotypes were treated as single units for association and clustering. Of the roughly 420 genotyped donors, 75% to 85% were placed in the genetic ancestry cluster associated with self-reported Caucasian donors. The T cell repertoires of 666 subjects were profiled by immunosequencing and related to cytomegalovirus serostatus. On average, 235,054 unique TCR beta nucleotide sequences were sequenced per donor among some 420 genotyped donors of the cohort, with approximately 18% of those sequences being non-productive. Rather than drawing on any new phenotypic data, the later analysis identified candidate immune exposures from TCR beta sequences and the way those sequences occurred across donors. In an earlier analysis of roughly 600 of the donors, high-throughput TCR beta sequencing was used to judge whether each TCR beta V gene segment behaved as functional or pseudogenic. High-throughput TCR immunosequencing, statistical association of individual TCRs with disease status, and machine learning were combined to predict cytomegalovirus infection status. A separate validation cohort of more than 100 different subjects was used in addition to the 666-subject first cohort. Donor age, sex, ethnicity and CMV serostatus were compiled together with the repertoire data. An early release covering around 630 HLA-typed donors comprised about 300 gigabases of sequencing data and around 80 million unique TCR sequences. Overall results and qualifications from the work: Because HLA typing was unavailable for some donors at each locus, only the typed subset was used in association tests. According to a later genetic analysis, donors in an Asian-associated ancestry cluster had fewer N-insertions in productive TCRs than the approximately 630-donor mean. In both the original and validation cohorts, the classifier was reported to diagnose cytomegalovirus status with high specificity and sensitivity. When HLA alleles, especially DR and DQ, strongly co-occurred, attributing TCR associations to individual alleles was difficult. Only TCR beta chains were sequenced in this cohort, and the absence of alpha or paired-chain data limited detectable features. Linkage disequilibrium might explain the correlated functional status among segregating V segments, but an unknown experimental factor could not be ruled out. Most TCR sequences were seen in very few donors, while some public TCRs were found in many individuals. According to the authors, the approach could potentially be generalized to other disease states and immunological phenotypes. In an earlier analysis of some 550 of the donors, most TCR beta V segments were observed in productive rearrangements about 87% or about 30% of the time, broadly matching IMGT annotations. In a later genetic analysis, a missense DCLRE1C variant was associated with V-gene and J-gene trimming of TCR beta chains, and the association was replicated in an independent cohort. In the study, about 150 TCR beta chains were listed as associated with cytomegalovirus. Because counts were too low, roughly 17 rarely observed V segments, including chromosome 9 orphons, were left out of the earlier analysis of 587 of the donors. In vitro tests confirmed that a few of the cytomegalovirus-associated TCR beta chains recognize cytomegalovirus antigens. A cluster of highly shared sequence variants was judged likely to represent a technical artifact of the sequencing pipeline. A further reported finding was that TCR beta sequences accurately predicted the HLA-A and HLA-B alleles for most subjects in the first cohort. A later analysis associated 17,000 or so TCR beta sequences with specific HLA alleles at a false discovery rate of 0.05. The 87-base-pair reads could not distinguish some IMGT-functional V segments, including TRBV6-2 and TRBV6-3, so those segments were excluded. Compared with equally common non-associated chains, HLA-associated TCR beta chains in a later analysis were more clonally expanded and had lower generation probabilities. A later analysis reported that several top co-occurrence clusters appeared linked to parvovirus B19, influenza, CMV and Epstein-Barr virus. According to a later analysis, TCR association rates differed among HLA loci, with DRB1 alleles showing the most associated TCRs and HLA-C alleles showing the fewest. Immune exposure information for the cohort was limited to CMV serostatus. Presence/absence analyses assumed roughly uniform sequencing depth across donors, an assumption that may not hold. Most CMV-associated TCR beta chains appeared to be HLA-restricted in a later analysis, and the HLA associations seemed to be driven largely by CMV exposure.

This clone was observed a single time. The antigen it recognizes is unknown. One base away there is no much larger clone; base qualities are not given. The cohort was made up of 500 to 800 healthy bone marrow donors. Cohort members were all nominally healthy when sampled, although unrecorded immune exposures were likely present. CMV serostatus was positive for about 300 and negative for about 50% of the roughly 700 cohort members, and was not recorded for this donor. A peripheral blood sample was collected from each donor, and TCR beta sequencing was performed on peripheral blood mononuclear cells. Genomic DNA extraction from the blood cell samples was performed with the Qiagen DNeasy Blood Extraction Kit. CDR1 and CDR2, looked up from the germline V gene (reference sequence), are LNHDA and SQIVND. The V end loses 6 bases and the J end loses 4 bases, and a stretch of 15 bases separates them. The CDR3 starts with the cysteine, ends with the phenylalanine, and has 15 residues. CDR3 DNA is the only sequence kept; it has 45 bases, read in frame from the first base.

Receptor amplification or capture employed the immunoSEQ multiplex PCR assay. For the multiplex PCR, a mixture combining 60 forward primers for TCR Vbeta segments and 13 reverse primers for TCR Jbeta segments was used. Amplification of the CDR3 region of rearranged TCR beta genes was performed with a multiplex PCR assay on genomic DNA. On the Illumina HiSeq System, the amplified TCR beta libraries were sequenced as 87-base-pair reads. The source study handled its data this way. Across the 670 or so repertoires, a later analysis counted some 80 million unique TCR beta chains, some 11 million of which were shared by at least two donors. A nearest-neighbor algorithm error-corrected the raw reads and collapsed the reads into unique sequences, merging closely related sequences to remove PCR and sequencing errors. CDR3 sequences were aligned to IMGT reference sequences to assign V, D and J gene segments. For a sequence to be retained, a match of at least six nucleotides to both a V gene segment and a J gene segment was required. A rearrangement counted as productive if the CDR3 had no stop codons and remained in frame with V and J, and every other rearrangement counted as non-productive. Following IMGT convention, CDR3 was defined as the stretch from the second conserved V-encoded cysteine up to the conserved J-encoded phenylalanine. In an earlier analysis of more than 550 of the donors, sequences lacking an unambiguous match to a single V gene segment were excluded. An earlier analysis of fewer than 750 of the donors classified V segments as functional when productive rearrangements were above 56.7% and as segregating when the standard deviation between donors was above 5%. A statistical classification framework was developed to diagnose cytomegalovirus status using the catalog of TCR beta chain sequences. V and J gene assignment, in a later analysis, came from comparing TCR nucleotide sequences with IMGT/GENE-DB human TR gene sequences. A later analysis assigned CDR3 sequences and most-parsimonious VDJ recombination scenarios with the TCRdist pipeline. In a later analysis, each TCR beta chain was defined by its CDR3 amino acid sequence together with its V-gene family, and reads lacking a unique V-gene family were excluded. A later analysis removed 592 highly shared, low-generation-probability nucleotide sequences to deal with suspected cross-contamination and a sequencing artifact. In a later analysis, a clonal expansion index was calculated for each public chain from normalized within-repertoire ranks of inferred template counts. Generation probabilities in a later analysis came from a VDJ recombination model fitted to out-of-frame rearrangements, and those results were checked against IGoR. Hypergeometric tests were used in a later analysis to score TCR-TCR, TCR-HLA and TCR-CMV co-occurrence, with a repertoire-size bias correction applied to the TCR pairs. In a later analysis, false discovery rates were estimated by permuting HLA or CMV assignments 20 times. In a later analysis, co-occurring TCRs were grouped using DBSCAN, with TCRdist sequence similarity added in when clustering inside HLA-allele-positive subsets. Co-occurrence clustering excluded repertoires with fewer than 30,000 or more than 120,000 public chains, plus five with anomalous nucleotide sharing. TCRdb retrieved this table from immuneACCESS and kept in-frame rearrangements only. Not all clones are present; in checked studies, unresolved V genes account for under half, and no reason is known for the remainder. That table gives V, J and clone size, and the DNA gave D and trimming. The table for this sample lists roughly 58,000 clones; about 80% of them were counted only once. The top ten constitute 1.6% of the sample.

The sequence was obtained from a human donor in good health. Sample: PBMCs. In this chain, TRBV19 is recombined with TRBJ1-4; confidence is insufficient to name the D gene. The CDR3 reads CASSFLDGGNEKLFF. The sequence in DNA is TGTGCCAGTAGCTTCCTTGACGGCGGTAATGAAAAACTGTTTTTT.